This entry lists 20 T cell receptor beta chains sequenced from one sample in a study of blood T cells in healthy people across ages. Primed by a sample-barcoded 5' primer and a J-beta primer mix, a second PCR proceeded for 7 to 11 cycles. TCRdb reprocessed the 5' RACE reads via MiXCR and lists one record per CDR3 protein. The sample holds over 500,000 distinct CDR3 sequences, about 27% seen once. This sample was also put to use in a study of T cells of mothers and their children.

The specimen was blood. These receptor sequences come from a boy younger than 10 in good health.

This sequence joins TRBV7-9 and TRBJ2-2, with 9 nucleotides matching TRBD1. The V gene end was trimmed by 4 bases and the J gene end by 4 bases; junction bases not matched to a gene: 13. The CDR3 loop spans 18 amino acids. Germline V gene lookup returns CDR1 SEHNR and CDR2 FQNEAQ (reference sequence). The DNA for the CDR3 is TGTGCCAGCAGCTCGATATTCAGTAGGACAGGGGCCACCGGGGAGCTGTTTTTT. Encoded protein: CASSSIFSRTGATGELFF.

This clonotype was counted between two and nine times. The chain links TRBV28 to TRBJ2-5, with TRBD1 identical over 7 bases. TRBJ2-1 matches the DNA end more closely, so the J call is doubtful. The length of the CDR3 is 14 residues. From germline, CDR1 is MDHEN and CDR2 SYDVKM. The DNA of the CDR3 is TGTGCCAGCAGTCTCTGGGGGACAGCTAATGAGCAGTTCTTC. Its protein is CASSLWGTANEQFF.

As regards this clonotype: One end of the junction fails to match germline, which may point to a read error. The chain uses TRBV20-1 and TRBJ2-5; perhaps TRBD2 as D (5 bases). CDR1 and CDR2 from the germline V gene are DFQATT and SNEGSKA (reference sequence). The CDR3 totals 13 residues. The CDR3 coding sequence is TGCAGTGCTAGACGAGCGGAGGAAGAGACCCGGTACTTC. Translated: CSARRAEEETRYF.

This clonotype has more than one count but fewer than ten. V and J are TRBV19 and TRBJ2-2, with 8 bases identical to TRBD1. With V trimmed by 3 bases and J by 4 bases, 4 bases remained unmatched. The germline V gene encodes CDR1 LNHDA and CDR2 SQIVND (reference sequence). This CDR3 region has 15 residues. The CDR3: CASSIFGQGTGELFF. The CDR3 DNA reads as TGTGCCAGTAGTATTTTCGGACAGGGCACCGGGGAGCTGTTTTTT.

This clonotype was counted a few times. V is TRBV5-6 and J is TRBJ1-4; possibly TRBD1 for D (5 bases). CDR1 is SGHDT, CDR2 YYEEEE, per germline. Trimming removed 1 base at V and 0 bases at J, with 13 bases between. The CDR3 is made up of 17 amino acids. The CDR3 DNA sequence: TGTGCCAGCAGCTTGAGGATGGGGGGGGCAACTAATGAAAAACTGTTTTTT. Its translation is CASSLRMGGATNEKLFF.

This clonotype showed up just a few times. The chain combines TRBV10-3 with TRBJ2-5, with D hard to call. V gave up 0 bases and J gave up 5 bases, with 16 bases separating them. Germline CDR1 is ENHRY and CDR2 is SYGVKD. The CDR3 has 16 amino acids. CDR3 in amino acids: CAISESTQTPRETQYF. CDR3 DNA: TGTGCCATCAGTGAGTCGACTCAAACCCCGAGGGAGACCCAGTACTTC.

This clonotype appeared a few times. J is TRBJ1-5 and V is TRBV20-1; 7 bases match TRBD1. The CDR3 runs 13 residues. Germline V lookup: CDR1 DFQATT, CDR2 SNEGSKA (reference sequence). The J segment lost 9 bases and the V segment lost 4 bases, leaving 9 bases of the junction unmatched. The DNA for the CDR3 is TGCAGTGCTAACGACAGGGCCTCGGGGCCCCAGCATTTT. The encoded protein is CSANDRASGPQHF.

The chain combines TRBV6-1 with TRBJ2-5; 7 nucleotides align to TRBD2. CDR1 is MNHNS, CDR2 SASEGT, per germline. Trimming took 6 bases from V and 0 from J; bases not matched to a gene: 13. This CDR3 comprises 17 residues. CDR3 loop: CASSRDLVGRYQETQYF. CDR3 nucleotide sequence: TGTGCCAGCAGCCGGGACCTTGTCGGGAGGTACCAAGAGACCCAGTACTTC.

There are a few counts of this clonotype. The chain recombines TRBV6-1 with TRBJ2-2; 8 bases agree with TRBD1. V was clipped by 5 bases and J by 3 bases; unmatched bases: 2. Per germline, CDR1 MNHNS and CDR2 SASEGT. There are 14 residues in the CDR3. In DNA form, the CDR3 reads TGTGCCAGCAGTTTACAGGGGGACACCGGGGAGCTGTTTTTT. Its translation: CASSLQGDTGELFF.

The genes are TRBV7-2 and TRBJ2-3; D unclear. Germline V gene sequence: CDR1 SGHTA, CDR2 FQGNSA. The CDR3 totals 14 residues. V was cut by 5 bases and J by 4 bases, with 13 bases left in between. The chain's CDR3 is CASSLMTAPDTQYF. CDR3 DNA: TGTGCCAGCAGCCTAATGACTGCCCCAGATACGCAGTATTTT.

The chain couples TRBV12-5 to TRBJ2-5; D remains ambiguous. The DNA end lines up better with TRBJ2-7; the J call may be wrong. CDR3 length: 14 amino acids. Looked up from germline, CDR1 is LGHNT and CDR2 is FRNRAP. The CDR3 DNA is TGTGCTAGGAAATCGTTGAGTTCGCGGTCCGAGCAGTACTTC. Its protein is CARKSLSSRSEQYF.

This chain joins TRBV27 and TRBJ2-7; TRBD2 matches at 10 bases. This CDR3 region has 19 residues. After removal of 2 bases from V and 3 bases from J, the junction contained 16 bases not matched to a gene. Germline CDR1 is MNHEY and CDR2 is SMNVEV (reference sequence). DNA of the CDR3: TGTGCCAGCAGTTTAAGCGGGAGGGCCTCTCTCCCAGGTTTCTACGAGCAGTACTTC. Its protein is CASSLSGRASLPGFYEQYF.

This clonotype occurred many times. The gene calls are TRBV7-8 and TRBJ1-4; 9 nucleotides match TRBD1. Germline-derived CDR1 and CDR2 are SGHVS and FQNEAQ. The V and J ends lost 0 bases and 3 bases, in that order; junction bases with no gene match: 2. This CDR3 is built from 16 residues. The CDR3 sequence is CASSLADRGPNEKLFF. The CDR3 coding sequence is TGTGCCAGCAGCTTAGCGGACAGGGGCCCTAATGAAAAACTGTTTTTT.

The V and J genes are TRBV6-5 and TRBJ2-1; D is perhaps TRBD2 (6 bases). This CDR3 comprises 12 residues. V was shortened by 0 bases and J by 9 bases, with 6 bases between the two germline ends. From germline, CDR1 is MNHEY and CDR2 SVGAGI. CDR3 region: CASSYSEGEQFF. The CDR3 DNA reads TGTGCCAGCAGTTACTCGGAGGGTGAGCAGTTCTTC.

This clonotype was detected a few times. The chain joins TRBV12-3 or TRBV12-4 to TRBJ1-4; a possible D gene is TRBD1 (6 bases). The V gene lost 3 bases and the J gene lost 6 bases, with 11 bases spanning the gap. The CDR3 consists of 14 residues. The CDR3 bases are TGTGCCAGCAGTTTGAGCAGGGGAGATGAAAAACTGTTTTTT. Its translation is CASSLSRGDEKLFF.

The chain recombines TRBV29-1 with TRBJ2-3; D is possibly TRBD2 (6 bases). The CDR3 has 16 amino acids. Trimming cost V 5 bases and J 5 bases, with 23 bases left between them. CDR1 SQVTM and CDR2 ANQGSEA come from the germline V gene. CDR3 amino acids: CSVSRGTSGAGDTQYF. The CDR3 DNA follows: TGCAGCGTTTCCCGGGGGACGAGCGGCGCAGGAGATACGCAGTATTTT.

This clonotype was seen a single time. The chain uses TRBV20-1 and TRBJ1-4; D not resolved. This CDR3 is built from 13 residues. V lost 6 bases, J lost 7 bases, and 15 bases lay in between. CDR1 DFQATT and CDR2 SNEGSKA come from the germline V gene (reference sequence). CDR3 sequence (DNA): TGCAGTGCCGCGGAGACAAACAGTGAAAAACTGTTTTTT. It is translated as CSAAETNSEKLFF.

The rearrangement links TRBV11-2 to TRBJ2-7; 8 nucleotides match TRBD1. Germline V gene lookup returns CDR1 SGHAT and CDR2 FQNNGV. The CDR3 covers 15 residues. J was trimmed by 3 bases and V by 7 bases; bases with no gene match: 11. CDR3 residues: CASTTTGGPHYEQYF. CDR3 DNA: TGTGCCAGCACCACAACAGGGGGTCCCCACTACGAGCAGTACTTC.

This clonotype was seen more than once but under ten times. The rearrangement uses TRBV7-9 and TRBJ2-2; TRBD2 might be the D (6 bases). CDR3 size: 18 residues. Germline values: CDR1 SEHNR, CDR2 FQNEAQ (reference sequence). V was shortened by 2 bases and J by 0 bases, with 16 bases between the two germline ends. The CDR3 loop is CASSLTDWRDSNTGELFF. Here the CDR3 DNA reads TGTGCCAGCAGCTTAACCGACTGGCGGGACTCGAACACCGGGGAGCTGTTTTTT. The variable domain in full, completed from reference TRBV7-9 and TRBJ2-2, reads DTGVSQNPRHKITKRGQNVTFRCDPISEHNRLYWYRQTLGQGPEFLTYFQNEAQLEKSRLLSDRFSAERPKGSFSTLEIQRTEQGDSAMYLCASSLTDWRDSNTGELFFGEGSRLTVL.

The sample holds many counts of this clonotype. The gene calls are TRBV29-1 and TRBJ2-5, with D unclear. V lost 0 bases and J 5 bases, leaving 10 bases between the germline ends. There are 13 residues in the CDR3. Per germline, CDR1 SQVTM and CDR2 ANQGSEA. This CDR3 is CSVEEAGRETQYF. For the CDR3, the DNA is TGCAGCGTTGAAGAAGCAGGACGCGAGACCCAGTACTTC.